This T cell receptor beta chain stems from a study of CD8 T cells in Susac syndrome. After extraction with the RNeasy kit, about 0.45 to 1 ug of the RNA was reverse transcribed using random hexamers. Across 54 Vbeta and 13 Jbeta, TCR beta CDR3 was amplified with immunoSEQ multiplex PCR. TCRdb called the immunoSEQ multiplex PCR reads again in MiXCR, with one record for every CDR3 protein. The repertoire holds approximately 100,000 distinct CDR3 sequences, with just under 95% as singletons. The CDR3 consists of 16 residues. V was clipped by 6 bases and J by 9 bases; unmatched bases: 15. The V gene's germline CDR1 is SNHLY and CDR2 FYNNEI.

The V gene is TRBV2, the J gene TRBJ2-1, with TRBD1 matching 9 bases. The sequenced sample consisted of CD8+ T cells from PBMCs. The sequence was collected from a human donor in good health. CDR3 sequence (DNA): TGTGCCAGCAGGGACCAGACAGGGGGTGCCGGCGGTGAGCAGTTCTTC. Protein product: CASRDQTGGAGGEQFF.